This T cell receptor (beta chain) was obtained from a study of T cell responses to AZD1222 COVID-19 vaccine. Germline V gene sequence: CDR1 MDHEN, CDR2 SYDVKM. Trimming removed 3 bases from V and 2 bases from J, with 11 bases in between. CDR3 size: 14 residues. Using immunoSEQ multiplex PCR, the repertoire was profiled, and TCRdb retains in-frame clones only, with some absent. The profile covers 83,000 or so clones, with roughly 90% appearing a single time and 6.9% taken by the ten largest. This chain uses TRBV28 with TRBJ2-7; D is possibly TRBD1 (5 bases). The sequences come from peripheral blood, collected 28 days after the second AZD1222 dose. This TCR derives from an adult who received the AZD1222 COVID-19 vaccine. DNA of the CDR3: TGTGCCAGCAGTTTTGGAAAGGGGACCTACGAGCAGTACTTC. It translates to CASSFGKGTYEQYF. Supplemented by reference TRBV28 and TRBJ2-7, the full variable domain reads DVKVTQSSRYLVKRTGEKVFLECVQDMDHENMFWYRQDPGLGLRLIYFSYDVKMKEKGDIPEGYSVSREKKERFSLILESASTNQTSMYLCASSFGKGTYEQYFGPGTRLTVT.